This T cell receptor beta chain was sequenced in a study of OX40 agonist ivuxolimab in advanced cancers. Turning to the study itself: Participants averaged approximately 60 years of age (range 23 to 79) and were roughly 80% male.

This table comes from immunoSEQ multiplex PCR, and its TCRdb copy is limited to in-frame clones, with some not included. The data contain about 62,000 clones, less than 85% of them singletons. Overall study results and limits: Expanded clones were, on average, more numerous among CD8+ T cells than CD4+.

The CDR3 totals 16 residues. With respect to this clone: Its antigen is not known.

The chain carries TRBV21-1 and TRBJ1-3. TRBV21-1 is a listed pseudogene. The sequenced sample was CD4+ or CD8+ T cells sorted from blood, obtained in a trial of the OX40 agonist ivuxolimab. This clonotype was obtained from an adult with an advanced solid tumor such as melanoma, head and neck, liver or kidney cancer. The CDR3 is CASSSPGTKLGNTIYF. The CDR3 coding sequence is TGTGCCAGCAGCAGCCCCGGGACGAAGCTTGGAAACACCATATATTTT.